Following are 15 T cell receptor beta chains from one sample sequenced in a study of human T cells and chemical hapten exposure. TCRdb processed the RACE reads anew with MiXCR; each CDR3 protein has one entry. The sample lists roughly 81,000 distinct CDR3 sequences, over 6.5% seen once, with 2.6% in the top ten. Time point reported: pre-sensitization, week 0. Indicated treatment: therapeutic diphenylcyclopropenone sensitization with weekly scalp DPC. The sample consisted of whole blood, taken in connection with sensitization to the hapten diphenylcyclopropenone (DPC). The receptors here all came from a middle-aged man with alopecia areata. Some clones in this sample may be carry-over from other donors' samples.

In its sample, this clonotype was seen many times. The V gene is TRBV20-1, the J gene TRBJ2-3, with D hard to call. V gave up 1 base and J gave up 5 bases, with 16 bases separating them. CDR1 is DFQATT, CDR2 SNEGSKA, per germline (reference sequence). The CDR3 is 15 residues long. The CDR3, as DNA: TGCAGTGCTAGAGTAGCCGACTTGGCTGGAGATACGCAGTATTTT. It encodes CSARVADLAGDTQYF.

The chain uses TRBV10-3 and TRBJ1-5; maybe TRBD1 (6 bases). This CDR3 spans 15 amino acids. Germline values: CDR1 ENHRY, CDR2 SYGVKD. V was shortened by 6 bases and J by 2 bases, with 14 bases between the two germline ends. CDR3: CAIRERDTGNQPQHF. DNA of the CDR3: TGTGCCATCAGGGAGAGGGACACTGGCAATCAGCCCCAGCATTTT.

This clonotype was seen at least ten times. This chain joins TRBV9 and TRBJ2-5, with TRBD2 identical over 11 bases. The junction had 4 bases not matched to a gene; V was cut back by 3 bases and J by 3 bases. Germline V gene lookup returns CDR1 SGDLS and CDR2 YYNGEE. The length of the CDR3 is 15 residues. The CDR3 sequence is CASSAGTSGEETQYF. Written as DNA, the CDR3 is TGTGCCAGCAGCGCCGGGACTAGCGGTGAAGAGACCCAGTACTTC.

This clonotype was counted a few times. At one end, the junction sequence differs from germline, possibly due to a read error. V is TRBV6-2 or TRBV6-3 and J is TRBJ2-7; TRBD1 aligns across 9 bases. The CDR3 covers 15 residues. The germline CDR1 and CDR2 sequences are MNHEY and SVGEGT. The CDR3 sequence is CASSDSGTGTYEQYF. CDR3 DNA: TGTGCCAGCAGTGACTCCGGGACAGGGACCTACGAGCAGTACTTC.

This clonotype occurred a few times. V gene TRBV12-3 or TRBV12-4 combines with J gene TRBJ1-2, with a weak D call TRBD1 (6 bases). Trimming pared 6 bases from V and 4 bases from J, leaving 12 bases between. This CDR3 spans 13 amino acids. DNA for the CDR3: TGTGCCAGCAGCCGACAGGTTGGCTATGGCTACACCTTC. As protein: CASSRQVGYGYTF.

This clonotype was observed a handful of times. The genes are TRBV18 and TRBJ2-7; tentative D call: TRBD2 (6 bases). Trimming cost V 6 bases and J 6 bases, with 18 bases left between them. This CDR3 has 14 residues. Germline assignment: CDR1 KGHSH and CDR2 LQKENI. The CDR3 loop is CASSYGTGRTEQYF. The CDR3 coding sequence is TGTGCCAGCTCGTACGGGACTGGCCGAACCGAGCAGTACTTC.

In its sample, this clonotype was seen many times. V and J are TRBV5-6 and TRBJ2-1; maybe TRBD2 (6 bases). Germline CDR1 is SGHDT and CDR2 is YYEEEE. The CDR3 extends over 15 amino acids. The V and J ends lost 4 bases and 2 bases respectively, with 13 bases between them. The CDR3 DNA is TGTGCCAGCAGCCCGGCCCGGAGGGCCTACAATGAGCAGTTCTTC. Protein sequence: CASSPARRAYNEQFF. Based on the CDR3 plus reference TRBV5-6 and TRBJ2-1, the full variable domain is DAGVTQSPTHLIKTRGQQVTLRCSPKSGHDTVSWYQQALGQGPQFIFQYYEEEERQRGNFPDRFSGHQFPNYSSELNVNALLLGDSALYLCASSPARRAYNEQFFGPGTRLTVL.

This clonotype was detected a few times. The chain combines TRBV2 with TRBJ1-5; D gene unclear. The CDR3 is 14 amino acids. CDR1 is SNHLY and CDR2 is FYNNEI in the germline V gene. Trimming pared 2 bases from V and 7 bases from J, leaving 12 bases between. DNA for the CDR3: TGTGCCAGCAGTGAAAGAGGGTCAGACCAGCCCCAGCATTTT. This translates into CASSERGSDQPQHF. Combining the CDR3 with reference TRBV2 and TRBJ1-5 gives the whole variable domain EPEVTQTPSHQVTQMGQEVILRCVPISNHLYFYWYRQILGQKVEFLVSFYNNEISEKSEIFDDQFSVERPDGSNFTLKIRSTKLEDSAMYFCASSERGSDQPQHFGDGTRLSIL.

This clonotype has ten or more counts. The genes are TRBV12-3 or TRBV12-4 and TRBJ2-1; D perhaps matches TRBD1 (6 bases). The CDR3 is made up of 14 amino acids. The V and J ends lost 5 bases and 3 bases respectively, with 11 bases between them. The CDR3 DNA follows: TGTGCCAGCAGTCAGGGGACGGGCTACAATGAGCAGTTCTTC. This encodes CASSQGTGYNEQFF.

In its sample, this clonotype was seen a few times. The V call is TRBV7-2, the J call TRBJ2-3, with no clear D. This CDR3 contains 16 residues. With 1 base removed from V and 3 bases from J, the gap between germline ends came to 14 bases. The V gene's germline CDR1 is SGHTA and CDR2 FQGNSA. CDR3 DNA: TGTGCCAGCAGCTTAGAGGGCGGTTCACCGACAGATACGCAGTATTTT. Translation gives CASSLEGGSPTDTQYF.

This clonotype was observed a handful of times. The chain joins TRBV12-3 or TRBV12-4 to TRBJ2-3; no firm D call. Trimming left V 6 bases short and J 7 bases short, with 8 bases between. This CDR3 region has 11 residues. The CDR3 DNA reads as TGTGCCAGCAGCCAATCGTATACGCAGTATTTT. Translating gives CASSQSYTQYF.

This clonotype was found many times. This rearrangement joins TRBV7-2 to TRBJ2-3; 8 bases map to TRBD1. V dropped 4 bases and J dropped 0; count of bases not matched to a gene: 0. This CDR3 is 14 amino acids long. In germline, CDR1 is SGHTA, CDR2 FQGNSA. The chain's CDR3 is CASSWDRSTDTQYF. The CDR3 nucleotides read TGTGCCAGCAGCTGGGACAGGAGCACAGATACGCAGTATTTT.

A note on this clonotype: At one end, the junction sequence differs from germline, possibly due to a read error. CDR3 sequence reads: CASCPDWRIEVFF. In DNA form, the CDR3 reads TGTGCCAGCTGCCCCGATTGGCGGATTGAAGTTTTCTTT. This chain uses TRBV6-6 with TRBJ1-1, with D hard to call. The CDR3 totals 13 residues. Germline CDR1 MNHNY, CDR2 SVGAGI (reference sequence).

The V gene is TRBV29-1, the J gene TRBJ2-1; tentatively, D is TRBD2 (6 bases). Germline V gene sequence: CDR1 SQVTM, CDR2 ANQGSEA. This CDR3 is built from 14 residues. Between the trimmed V and J ends, which lost 7 bases and 0 bases, there was a span of 13 bases. The CDR3 region has the DNA TGCAGCGCCAACAAGGGAGGCTCCTACAATGAGCAGTTCTTC. It encodes CSANKGGSYNEQFF.

This clonotype was seen repeatedly, ten times or more. For the CDR3, the DNA is TGCGCCAGCAGCCAAGATGAGGGGGAGGGCCAGCCCCAGCATTTT. Its translation is CASSQDEGEGQPQHF. The rearrangement uses TRBV4-3 and TRBJ1-5; a weak D match, TRBD1 (6 bases). The CDR3 is 15 residues long. Germline lookup yields CDR1 LGHNA and CDR2 YSLEER. Trimming stripped 0 bases from V and 7 bases from J, with 13 bases between.